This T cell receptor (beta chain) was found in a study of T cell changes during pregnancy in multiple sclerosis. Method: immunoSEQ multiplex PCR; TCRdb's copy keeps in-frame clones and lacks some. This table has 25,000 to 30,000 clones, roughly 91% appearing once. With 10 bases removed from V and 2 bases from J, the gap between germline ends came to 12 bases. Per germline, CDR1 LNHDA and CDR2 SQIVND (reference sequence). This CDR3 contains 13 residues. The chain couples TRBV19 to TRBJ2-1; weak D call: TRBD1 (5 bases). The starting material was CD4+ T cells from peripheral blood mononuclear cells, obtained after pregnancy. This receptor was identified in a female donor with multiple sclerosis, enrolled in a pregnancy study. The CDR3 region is CATAKQAYNEQFF. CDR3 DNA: TGTGCCACCGCGAAACAGGCCTACAATGAGCAGTTCTTC.